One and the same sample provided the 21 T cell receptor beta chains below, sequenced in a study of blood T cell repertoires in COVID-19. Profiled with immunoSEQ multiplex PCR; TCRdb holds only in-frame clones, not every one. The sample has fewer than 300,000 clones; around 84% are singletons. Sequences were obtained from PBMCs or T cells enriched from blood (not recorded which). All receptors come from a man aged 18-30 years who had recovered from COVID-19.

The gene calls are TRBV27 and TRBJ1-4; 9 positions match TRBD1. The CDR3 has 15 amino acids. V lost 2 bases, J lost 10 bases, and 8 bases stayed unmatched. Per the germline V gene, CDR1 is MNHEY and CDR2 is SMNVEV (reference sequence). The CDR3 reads CASSLQGTGRGKLFF. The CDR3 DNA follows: TGTGCCAGCAGTTTACAGGGGACAGGGAGGGGAAAACTGTTTTTT.

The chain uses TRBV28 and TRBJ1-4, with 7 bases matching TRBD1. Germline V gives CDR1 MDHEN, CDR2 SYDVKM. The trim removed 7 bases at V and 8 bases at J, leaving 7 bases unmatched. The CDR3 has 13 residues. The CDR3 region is CASMQGVLEKLFF. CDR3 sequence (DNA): TGTGCCAGCATGCAGGGGGTATTGGAAAAACTGTTTTTT.

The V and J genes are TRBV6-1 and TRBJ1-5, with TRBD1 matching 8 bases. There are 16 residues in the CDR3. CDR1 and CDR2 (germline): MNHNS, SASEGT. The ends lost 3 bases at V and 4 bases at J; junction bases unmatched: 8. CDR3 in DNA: TGTGCCAGCAGTGACTATTATACAGGGGGTAATCAGCCCCAGCATTTT. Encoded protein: CASSDYYTGGNQPQHF.

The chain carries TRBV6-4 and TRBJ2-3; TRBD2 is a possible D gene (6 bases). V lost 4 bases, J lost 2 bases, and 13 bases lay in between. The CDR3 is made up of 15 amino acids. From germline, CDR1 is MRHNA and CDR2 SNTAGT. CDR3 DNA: TGTGCCAGCAGTGTTACGGGGGACTCCACAGATACGCAGTATTTT. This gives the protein CASSVTGDSTDTQYF.

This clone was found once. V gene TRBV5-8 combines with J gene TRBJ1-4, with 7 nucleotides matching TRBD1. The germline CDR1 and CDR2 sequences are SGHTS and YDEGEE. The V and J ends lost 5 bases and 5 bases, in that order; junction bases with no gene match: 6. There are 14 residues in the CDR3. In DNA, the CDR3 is TGTGCCAGCAGGGGGACAGCCATAAATGAAAAACTGTTTTTT. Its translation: CASRGTAINEKLFF.

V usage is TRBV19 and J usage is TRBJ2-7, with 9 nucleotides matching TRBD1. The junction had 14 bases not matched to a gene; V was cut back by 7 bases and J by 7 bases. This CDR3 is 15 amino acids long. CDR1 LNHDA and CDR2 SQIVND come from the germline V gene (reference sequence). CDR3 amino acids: CASTWTGQGRTEQYF. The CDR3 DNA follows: TGTGCCAGTACCTGGACGGGACAGGGTAGAACTGAGCAGTACTTC. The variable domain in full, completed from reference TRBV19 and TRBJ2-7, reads DGGITQSPKYLFRKEGQNVTLSCEQNLNHDAMYWYRQDPGQGLRLIYYSQIVNDFQKGDIAEGYSVSREKKESFPLTVTSAQKNPTAFYLCASTWTGQGRTEQYFGPGTRLTVT.

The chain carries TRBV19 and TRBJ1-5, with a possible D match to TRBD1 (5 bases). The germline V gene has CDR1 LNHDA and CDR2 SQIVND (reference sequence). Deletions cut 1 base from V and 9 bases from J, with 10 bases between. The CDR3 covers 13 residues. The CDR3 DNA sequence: TGTGCCAGTAGTATAGGTGCAGGGTCGCCCCAGCATTTT. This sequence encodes CASSIGAGSPQHF.

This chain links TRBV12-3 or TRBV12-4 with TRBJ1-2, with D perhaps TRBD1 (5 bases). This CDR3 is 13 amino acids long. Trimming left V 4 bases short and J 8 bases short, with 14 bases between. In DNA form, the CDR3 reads TGTGCCAGCAGTTGGGGGGTAACGGCCGGCTACACCTTC. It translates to CASSWGVTAGYTF.

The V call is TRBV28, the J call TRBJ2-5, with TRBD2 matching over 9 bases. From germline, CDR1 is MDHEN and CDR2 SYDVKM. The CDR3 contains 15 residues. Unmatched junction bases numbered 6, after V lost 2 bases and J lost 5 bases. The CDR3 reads CASSLVLAGGETQYF. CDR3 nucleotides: TGTGCCAGCAGTTTAGTACTAGCGGGTGGGGAGACCCAGTACTTC. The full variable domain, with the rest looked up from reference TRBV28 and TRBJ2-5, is DVKVTQSSRYLVKRTGEKVFLECVQDMDHENMFWYRQDPGLGLRLIYFSYDVKMKEKGDIPEGYSVSREKKERFSLILESASTNQTSMYLCASSLVLAGGETQYFGPGTRLLVL.

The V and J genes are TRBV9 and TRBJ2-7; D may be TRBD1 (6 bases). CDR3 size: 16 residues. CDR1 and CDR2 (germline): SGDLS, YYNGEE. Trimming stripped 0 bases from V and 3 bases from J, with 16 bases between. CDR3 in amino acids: CASSVGTQGGFYEQYF. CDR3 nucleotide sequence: TGTGCCAGCAGCGTAGGTACACAGGGTGGATTCTACGAGCAGTACTTC.

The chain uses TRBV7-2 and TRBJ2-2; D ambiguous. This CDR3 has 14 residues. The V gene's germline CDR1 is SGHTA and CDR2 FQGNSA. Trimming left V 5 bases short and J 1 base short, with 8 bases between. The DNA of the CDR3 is TGTGCCAGCAGCGCCAGATTGAACACCGGGGAGCTGTTTTTT. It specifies CASSARLNTGELFF.

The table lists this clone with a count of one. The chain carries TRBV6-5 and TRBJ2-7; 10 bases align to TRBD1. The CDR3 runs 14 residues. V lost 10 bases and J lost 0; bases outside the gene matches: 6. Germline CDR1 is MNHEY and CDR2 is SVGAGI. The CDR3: CATPRTGGSYEQYF. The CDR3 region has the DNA TGTGCCACCCCCAGGACAGGGGGCTCCTACGAGCAGTACTTC.

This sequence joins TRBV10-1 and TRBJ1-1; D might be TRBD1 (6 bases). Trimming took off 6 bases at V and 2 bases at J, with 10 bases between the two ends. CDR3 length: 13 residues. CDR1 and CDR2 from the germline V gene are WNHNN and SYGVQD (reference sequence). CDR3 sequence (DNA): TGCGCCAGCAGCCAGGGGTCAAACACTGAAGCTTTCTTT. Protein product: CASSQGSNTEAFF.

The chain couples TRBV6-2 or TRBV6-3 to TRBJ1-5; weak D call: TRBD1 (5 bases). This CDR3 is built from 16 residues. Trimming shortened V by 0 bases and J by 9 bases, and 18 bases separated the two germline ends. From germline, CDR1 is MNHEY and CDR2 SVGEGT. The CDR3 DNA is TGTGCCAGCAGTTACTCGGCAGAACGGGGGTGGGGGCCCCAGCATTTT. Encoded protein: CASSYSAERGWGPQHF.

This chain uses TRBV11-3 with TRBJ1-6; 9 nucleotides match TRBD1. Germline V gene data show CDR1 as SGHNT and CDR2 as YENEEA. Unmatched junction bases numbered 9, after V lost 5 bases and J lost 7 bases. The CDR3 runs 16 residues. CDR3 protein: CASSPRTGAGNSPLHF. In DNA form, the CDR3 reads TGTGCCAGCAGCCCAAGGACAGGGGCGGGGAATTCACCCCTCCACTTT. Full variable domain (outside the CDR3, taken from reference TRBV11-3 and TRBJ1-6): EAGVVQSPRYKIIEKKQPVAFWCNPISGHNTLYWYLQNLGQGPELLIRYENEEAVDDSQLPKDRFSAERLKGVDSTLKIQPAELGDSAVYLCASSPRTGAGNSPLHFGNGTRLTVT.

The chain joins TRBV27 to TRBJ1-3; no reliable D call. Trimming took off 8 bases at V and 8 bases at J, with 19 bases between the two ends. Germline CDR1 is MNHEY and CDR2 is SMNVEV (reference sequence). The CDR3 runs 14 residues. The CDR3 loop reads CASRVLANADTIYF. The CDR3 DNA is TGTGCCAGCCGGGTGTTGGCAAACGCTGACACCATATATTTT.

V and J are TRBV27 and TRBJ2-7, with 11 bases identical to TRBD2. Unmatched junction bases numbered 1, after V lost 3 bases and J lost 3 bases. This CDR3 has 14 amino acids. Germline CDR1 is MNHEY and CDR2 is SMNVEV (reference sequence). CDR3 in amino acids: CASSFTSGSYEQYF. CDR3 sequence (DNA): TGTGCCAGCAGTTTTACTAGCGGGAGCTACGAGCAGTACTTC.

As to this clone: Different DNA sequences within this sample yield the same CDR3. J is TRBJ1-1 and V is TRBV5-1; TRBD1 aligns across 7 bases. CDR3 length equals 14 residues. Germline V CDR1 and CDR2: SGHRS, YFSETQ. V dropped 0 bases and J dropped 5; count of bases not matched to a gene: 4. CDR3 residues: CASSLGQGETEAFF. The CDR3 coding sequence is TGCGCCAGCAGCTTGGGACAGGGAGAAACTGAAGCTTTCTTT. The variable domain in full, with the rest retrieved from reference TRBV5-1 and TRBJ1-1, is KAGVTQTPRYLIKTRGQQVTLSCSPISGHRSVSWYQQTPGQGLQFLFEYFSETQRNKGNFPGRFSGRQFSNSRSEMNVSTLELGDSALYLCASSLGQGETEAFFGQGTRLTVV.

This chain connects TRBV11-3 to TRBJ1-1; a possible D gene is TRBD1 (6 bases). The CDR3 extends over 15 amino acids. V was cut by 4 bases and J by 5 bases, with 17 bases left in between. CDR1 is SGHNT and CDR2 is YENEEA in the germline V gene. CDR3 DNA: TGTGCCAGCAGCTCTCCGGGACACGGTAGGACTGAAGCTTTCTTT. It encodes CASSSPGHGRTEAFF.

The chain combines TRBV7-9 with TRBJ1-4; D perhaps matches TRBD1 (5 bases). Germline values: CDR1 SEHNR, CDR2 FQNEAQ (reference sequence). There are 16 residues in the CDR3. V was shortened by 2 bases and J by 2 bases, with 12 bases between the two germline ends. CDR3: CASSLWSGKTNEKLFF. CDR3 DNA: TGTGCCAGCAGCTTATGGTCAGGGAAGACTAATGAAAAACTGTTTTTT. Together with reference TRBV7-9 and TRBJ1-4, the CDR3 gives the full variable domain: DTGVSQNPRHKITKRGQNVTFRCDPISEHNRLYWYRQTLGQGPEFLTYFQNEAQLEKSRLLSDRFSAERPKGSFSTLEIQRTEQGDSAMYLCASSLWSGKTNEKLFFGSGTQLSVL.

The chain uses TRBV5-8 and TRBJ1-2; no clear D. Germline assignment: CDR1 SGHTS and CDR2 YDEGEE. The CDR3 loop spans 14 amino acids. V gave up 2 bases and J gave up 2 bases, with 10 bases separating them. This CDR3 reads CASSLHSANYGYTF. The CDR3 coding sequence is TGTGCCAGCAGCTTACACTCAGCGAACTATGGCTACACCTTC.